This TCR beta chain was captured in a study of cytomegalovirus exposure and HLA in healthy donors (dated by TCRdb to 2016 to 2017). About the study as a whole: The 500 to 800 repertoires of the first cohort and the roughly 120 validation repertoires were produced on the same platform, according to a later analysis. The study was designed to test whether signatures of past pathogen exposure could be identified by cataloging public T cell receptors. In addition to the first cohort of hundreds of subjects, a separate validation cohort of 120 different subjects was used. The study combined high-throughput TCR immunosequencing, statistical association of individual TCRs with disease status, and machine learning to predict cytomegalovirus infection status.

In regard to this clone: Its binding antigen is unknown. Qualities for individual bases were not recorded, and no much larger clone is one base off.

The CDR3 spans 13 residues, from the cysteine through the phenylalanine. Here the CDR3 DNA is all that survives: 39 bases in frame from base 1. The trim is 1 base for V and 5 bases for J, with a gap of 8 bases between the germline ends. For CDR1 and CDR2, the germline V gene lists SGHTA and FQGNSA. Library creation used the immunoSEQ multiplex PCR assay. The paper's data handling went like this. To diagnose cytomegalovirus status from the catalog of TCR beta chain sequences, a statistical classification framework was built. TCRdb carries this immuneACCESS record with in-frame sequences only. Its versions omit some clonotypes, under half of them owing to an unresolved V gene in the studies checked, with the rest unexplained. The V and J calls and clone size are taken from that table; D and trimming were inferred from the DNA. A total of some 56,000 clones appear in this sample, 93% of them only once. The ten largest make up roughly 1.8% of the sample.

Overall study outcomes, separate from this receptor: Three of the identified cytomegalovirus-associated TCR beta chains were confirmed in vitro to be specific for cytomegalovirus antigens. Across donors, most TCR sequences were observed very rarely, whereas some public TCRs were present in many individuals. It was suggested by the authors that the approach could potentially be generalized to other disease states and immunological phenotypes. The study gave a list of over 150 TCR beta chains associated with cytomegalovirus. Subsequent analysis determined that TCRs grouped into clusters in the first cohort also showed a tendency toward co-occurrence across the 120 validation repertoires, and 94% of cluster scores exceeded 0. The classifier was reported to diagnose cytomegalovirus status with high specificity and sensitivity in both the original and validation cohorts. All 120 or so repertoires were used to score co-occurrence in the validation cohort in a later analysis, because that analysis had no HLA typing for the cohort.

Donors formed part of the validation cohort, which comprised 120 subjects and was distinct from the first cohort of 550 to 850 subjects. The sequence came from a woman between 18 and 30 years old in good health and CMV-seropositive. The chain is assembled from TRBV7-2 and TRBJ1-2, with the D gene uncertain. Sequencing input: PBMCs. CDR3 protein: CASSLVLSYGYTF. The nucleotide sequence reads TGTGCCAGCAGCTTAGTCTTGTCTTATGGCTACACCTTC.